Each of the 18 T cell receptor beta chains below was sequenced from the same sample in a study of blood T cell repertoires in COVID-19 (dated by TCRdb to 2019 to 2021). Library generation was performed with the immunoSEQ multiplex PCR assay. TCRdb obtained this table from immuneACCESS and retained in-frame rearrangements with V and J assigned. These tables miss some clones; where compared with another copy, unresolved V genes account for less than half of the shortfall, and the remainder is unexplained. The sample records around 180,000 clones, less than 90% of which are singletons. The ten largest make up around a quarter of the sample. The sequencing input was peripheral blood. Receptors originate from a man aged 60 to 75 with acute or convalescent COVID-19.

The CDR3 spells CASSSTGGDGYTF. CDR3 DNA: TGTGCCAGCAGTTCCACAGGGGGCGATGGCTACACCTTC. V gene TRBV12-3 or TRBV12-4 combines with J gene TRBJ1-2, with 9 bases fitting TRBD1. CDR3 size: 13 residues. Trimming removed 4 bases from V and 6 bases from J; junction bases left unmatched: 3.

This clone was seen a single time. V gene TRBV6-2 or TRBV6-3 combines with J gene TRBJ1-1; TRBD1 is a possible D gene (5 bases). The CDR3 loop spans 13 amino acids. Deletions cut 4 bases from V and 1 base from J, with 7 bases between. Germline assignment: CDR1 MNHEY and CDR2 SVGEGT. CDR3 residues: CASSLTENTEAFF. CDR3 in DNA: TGTGCCAGCAGTTTGACAGAGAACACTGAAGCTTTCTTT.

The rearrangement uses TRBV27 and TRBJ2-1; 8 bases align to TRBD2. The CDR3 is 14 residues long. Trimming removed 3 bases from V and 4 bases from J; junction bases left unmatched: 2. Per the germline V gene, CDR1 is MNHEY and CDR2 is SMNVEV (reference sequence). In nucleotides, the CDR3 is TGTGCCAGCAGTTTGACTAGCGTATACAATGAGCAGTTCTTC. Translating gives CASSLTSVYNEQFF.

The chain recombines TRBV9 with TRBJ2-1; no clear D. Per the germline V gene, CDR1 is SGDLS and CDR2 is YYNGEE. The CDR3 runs 13 residues. V lost 0 bases and J lost 3, with 4 bases in between. This CDR3 reads CASSVASYNEQFF. The CDR3 DNA sequence: TGTGCCAGCAGCGTAGCTAGCTACAATGAGCAGTTCTTC. Together with reference TRBV9 and TRBJ2-1, the CDR3 gives the full variable domain: DSGVTQTPKHLITATGQRVTLRCSPRSGDLSVYWYQQSLDQGLQFLIQYYNGEERAKGNILERFSAQQFPDLHSELNLSSLELGDSALYFCASSVASYNEQFFGPGTRLTVL.

This chain joins TRBV18 and TRBJ1-2; D perhaps matches TRBD1 (6 bases). The CDR3 length is 14 residues. V was trimmed by 3 bases and J by 5 bases, leaving 13 bases between them. Germline CDR1 KGHSH, CDR2 LQKENI. The CDR3 loop is CASSPQTGRYGYTF. In nucleotides, the CDR3 is TGTGCCAGCTCACCGCAAACAGGGCGGTATGGCTACACCTTC.

The chain combines TRBV3-1 (or the pseudogene TRBV3-2) with TRBJ1-4, with D unresolved. This CDR3 is 13 amino acids long. Between the trimmed V and J ends, which lost 2 bases and 6 bases, there was a span of 7 bases. Germline-derived CDR1 and CDR2 are LGHDT and YNNKEL (reference sequence). The DNA of the CDR3 is TGTGCCAGCAGCCAACCCGAGTATGAAAAACTGTTTTTT. This encodes CASSQPEYEKLFF.

This chain uses TRBV5-1 with TRBJ1-2; D gene ambiguous. V lost 0 bases, J lost 2 bases, and 8 bases lay in between. The CDR3 runs to 14 residues. Germline CDR1 SGHRS, CDR2 YFSETQ. CDR3: CASSLGGGNYGYTF. The DNA for the CDR3 is TGCGCCAGCAGCTTGGGCGGAGGGAACTATGGCTACACCTTC.

The chain couples TRBV9 to TRBJ1-2; TRBD1 matches at 7 bases. Trimming removed 0 bases from V and 3 bases from J; junction bases left unmatched: 8. This CDR3 is built from 16 residues. Germline CDR1 is SGDLS and CDR2 is YYNGEE. The CDR3 DNA reads as TGTGCCAGCAGCGTAGAGGGGGCCGCCGTTGACTATGGCTACACCTTC. Protein sequence: CASSVEGAAVDYGYTF.

This sequence joins TRBV10-2 and TRBJ1-2; no definite D call. This CDR3 is built from 13 residues. Germline V gene lookup returns CDR1 WSHSY and CDR2 SAAADI. V lost 3 bases to trimming and J lost 2 bases, with 7 bases between them. The CDR3 nucleotides are TGCGCCAGCAGTGAAACGGGAAACTATGGCTACACCTTC. It specifies CASSETGNYGYTF.

The CDR3 DNA is TGTGCCAGCTCACCACCGCGGGACTCTGAAGCTTTCTTT. This gives the protein CASSPPRDSEAFF. The rearrangement uses TRBV18 and TRBJ1-1, with D possibly TRBD1 on 5 matching bases. Germline CDR1 and CDR2: KGHSH and LQKENI. The V end lost 0 bases, the J end lost 6 bases, and 8 bases lay between the germline ends. This CDR3 comprises 13 residues. The complete variable domain, with remaining parts taken from reference TRBV18 and TRBJ1-1, reads NAGVMQNPRHLVRRRGQEARLRCSPMKGHSHVYWYRQLPEEGLKFMVYLQKENIIDESGMPKERFSAEFPKEGPSILRIQQVVRGDSAAYFCASSPPRDSEAFFGQGTRLTVV.

The chain uses TRBV21-1 and TRBJ1-1; no check of the table's D call, TRBD1, against the DNA was made. TRBV21-1 is a documented pseudogene. This CDR3 is built from 15 residues. Here the CDR3 DNA reads TGTGCCAGCAGCAAAGAGGTGCAGGGGTACACTGAAGCTTTCTTT. Protein product: CASSKEVQGYTEAFF.

This chain uses TRBV5-1 with TRBJ1-6, with 7 bases that match TRBD1. CDR3 length: 15 amino acids. V gave up 0 bases and J gave up 7 bases; unmatched junction bases: 4. The germline gives CDR1 SGHRS, CDR2 YFSETQ. The CDR3: CASSLEGAGNSPLHF. The DNA for the CDR3 is TGCGCCAGCAGCTTGGAGGGGGCGGGGAATTCACCCCTCCACTTT.

V gene TRBV5-4 combines with J gene TRBJ2-1; 8 nucleotides align to TRBD2. J gave up 9 bases and V 4 bases, and 6 bases lay outside the gene matches. The CDR3 extends over 13 amino acids. Looked up from germline, CDR1 is SGHNT and CDR2 is YYREEE (reference sequence). The CDR3 DNA sequence: TGTGCCAGCAGCCCCAGGCGGGAGGTTGAGCAGTTCTTC. The encoded protein is CASSPRREVEQFF.

The chain is built from TRBV10-1 and TRBJ2-5; TRBD1 aligns across 7 bases. Germline V gene lookup returns CDR1 WNHNN and CDR2 SYGVQD (reference sequence). This CDR3 contains 16 residues. V was clipped by 2 bases and J by 0 bases; unmatched bases: 6. The CDR3 region is CASSETGTAHQETQYF. CDR3 sequence (DNA): TGCGCCAGCAGTGAGACCGGGACAGCTCACCAAGAGACCCAGTACTTC.

V gene TRBV19 combines with J gene TRBJ2-5, with D perhaps TRBD1 (6 bases). Germline V lookup: CDR1 LNHDA, CDR2 SQIVND (reference sequence). Trimming removed 2 bases at V and 3 bases at J, with 7 bases between. The CDR3 loop spans 13 amino acids. The CDR3 region is CASSIPGEETQYF. CDR3 in DNA: TGTGCCAGTAGTATACCAGGGGAAGAGACCCAGTACTTC.

The chain is built from TRBV30 and TRBJ2-3; TRBD2 matches 7 bases. The CDR3 has 15 residues. Germline-derived CDR1 and CDR2 are GTSNPN and SVGIG (reference sequence). The trim removed 0 bases at V and 1 base at J, leaving 4 bases unmatched. Here the CDR3 reads CAWSVPSGGTDTQYF. CDR3 nucleotide sequence: TGTGCCTGGAGTGTACCGAGCGGGGGCACAGATACGCAGTATTTT.

In its sample, this clone was seen once. V gene TRBV6-5 combines with J gene TRBJ1-2; weak D call: TRBD1 (5 bases). The CDR3 spans 13 residues. Germline CDR1 is MNHEY and CDR2 is SVGAGI. V shed 2 bases and J shed 2 bases, with 6 bases lying between them. DNA for the CDR3: TGTGCCAGCAGTTACGGGGCAAACTATGGCTACACCTTC. Its translation is CASSYGANYGYTF.

On this clone: This CDR3 is also generated by other DNA sequences in the sample. The chain has TRBV5-1 and TRBJ2-5, with 9 nucleotides matching TRBD1. CDR3 size: 14 residues. V was clipped by 3 bases and J by 5 bases; unmatched bases: 5. Germline CDR1 is SGHRS and CDR2 is YFSETQ. In DNA, the CDR3 is TGCGCCAGCAGCTCCGGGACAGGGTGGGAGACCCAGTACTTC. Residues: CASSSGTGWETQYF.